This T cell receptor beta chain originates from a study of blood T cell repertoires in COVID-19. TCRdb keeps only in-frame clones here, not all; method: immunoSEQ multiplex PCR. The table includes around 360,000 clones, more than 85% detected once. The CDR3 is 13 amino acids. Trimming stripped 8 bases from V and 4 bases from J, with 14 bases between. CDR1 and CDR2 (germline): MDHEN, SYDVKM. This receptor was obtained from a woman aged 25 to 39 who had recovered from COVID-19. The sample was PBMCs or T cells enriched from blood (not recorded which). The gene calls are TRBV28 and TRBJ2-5, with D maybe TRBD2 (6 bases). CDR3 region: CASVRRERETQYF. Written as DNA, the CDR3 is TGTGCCAGCGTCCGGAGGGAGCGAGAGACCCAGTACTTC.